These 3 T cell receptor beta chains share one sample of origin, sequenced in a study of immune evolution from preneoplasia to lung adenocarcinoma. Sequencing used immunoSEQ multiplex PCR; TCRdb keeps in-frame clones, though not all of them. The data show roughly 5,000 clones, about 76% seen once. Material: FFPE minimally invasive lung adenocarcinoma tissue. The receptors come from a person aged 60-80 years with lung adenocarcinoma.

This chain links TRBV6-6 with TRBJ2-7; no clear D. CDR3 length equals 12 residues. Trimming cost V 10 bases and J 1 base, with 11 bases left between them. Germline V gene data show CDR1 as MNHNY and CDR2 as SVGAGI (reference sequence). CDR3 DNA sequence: TGTGCCACCTTTGACATTTCCTACGAGCAGTACTTC. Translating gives CATFDISYEQYF.

CDR3 in DNA: TGTGCCTGGAGTGTACAGGACAATCAGCCCCAGCATTTT. Amino acid sequence: CAWSVQDNQPQHF. The chain employs TRBV30 and TRBJ1-5, with a possible D match to TRBD1 (5 bases). The CDR3 spans 13 residues. Looked up from germline, CDR1 is GTSNPN and CDR2 is SVGIG (reference sequence). V lost 0 bases to trimming and J lost 3 bases, with 6 bases between them.

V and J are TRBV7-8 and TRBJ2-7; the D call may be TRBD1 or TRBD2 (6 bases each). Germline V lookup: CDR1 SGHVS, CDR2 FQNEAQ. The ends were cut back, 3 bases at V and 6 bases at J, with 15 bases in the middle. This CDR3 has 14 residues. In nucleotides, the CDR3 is TGTGCCAGCAGCTTTTACAGGGACTCGTTCGAGCAGTACTTC. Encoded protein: CASSFYRDSFEQYF.